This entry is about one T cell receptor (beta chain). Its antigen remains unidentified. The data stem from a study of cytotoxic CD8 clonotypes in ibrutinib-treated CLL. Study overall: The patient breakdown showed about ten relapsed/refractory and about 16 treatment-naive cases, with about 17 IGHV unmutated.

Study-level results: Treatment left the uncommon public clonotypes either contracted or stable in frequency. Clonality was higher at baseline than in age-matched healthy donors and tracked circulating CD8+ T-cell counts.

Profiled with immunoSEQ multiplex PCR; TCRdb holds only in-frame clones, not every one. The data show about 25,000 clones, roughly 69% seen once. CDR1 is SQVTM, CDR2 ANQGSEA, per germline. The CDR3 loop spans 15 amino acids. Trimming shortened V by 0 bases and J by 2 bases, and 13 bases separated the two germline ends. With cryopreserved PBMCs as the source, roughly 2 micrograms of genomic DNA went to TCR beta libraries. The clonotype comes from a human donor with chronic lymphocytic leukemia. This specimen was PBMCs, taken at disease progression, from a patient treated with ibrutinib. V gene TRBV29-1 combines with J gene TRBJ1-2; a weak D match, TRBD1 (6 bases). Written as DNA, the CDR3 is TGCAGCGTTGAAGATCAGGGAGGACAGAACTATGGCTACACCTTC. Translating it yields CSVEDQGGQNYGYTF.